The T cell receptor beta chain under discussion was sequenced for a study of control samples from healthy donors and cancer patients. Here immunoSEQ multiplex PCR was the method, and the copy in TCRdb shows in-frame clones only, minus some. Altogether about 95,000 clones are present, about 88% being singletons, with the ten largest covering about 15%. This CDR3 region has 13 residues. The V gene's germline CDR1 is SGHRS and CDR2 YFSETQ. V lost 0 bases to trimming and J lost 4 bases; unmatched junction nucleotides: 0. This receptor was obtained from a woman in her seventies in good health. The V gene is TRBV5-1, the J gene TRBJ2-7; 8 bases are a match to TRBD1. The sample consisted of blood. The CDR3 loop is CASSLDRGYEQYF. DNA of the CDR3: TGCGCCAGCAGCTTGGACAGGGGGTACGAGCAGTACTTC.